This TCR beta chain was captured by sequencing in a study of T cells in Graves' hyperthyroidism and ophthalmopathy. General study points: Among thyroid clonotypes expanded above 0.001, most also appeared in blood.

This clonotype showed up many times. What it binds is unknown. Patients affected by ophthalmopathy presented a Clinical Activity Score of at least 3, a NOSPECS grade of at least 4, and disease duration below 3 months. Amplified regions were TCR beta CDR3 sequences from RNA transcripts. A set of HTBI primers served as the primers for a first-round RT-PCR of the TCR CDR3. TCRdb reprocessed the multiplex PCR reads with MiXCR, giving one entry per CDR3 protein. The data contain about 640,000 distinct CDR3 sequences, less than 25% of them seen just once; the ten biggest clones take up under 35%. This TCR was recovered from a man younger than 45 with Graves' ophthalmopathy. Material: blood.

The CDR3 DNA sequence: TGCGCCAGCAGCTTTATGAGGAGCGAGACGCAGTATTTT. Its protein product is CASSFMRSETQYF. The chain carries TRBV5-1 and TRBJ2-3; D is undetermined. The CDR3 spans 13 residues. Trimming cost V 2 bases and J 9 bases, with 13 bases left between them. Germline CDR1 and CDR2: SGHRS and YFSETQ.